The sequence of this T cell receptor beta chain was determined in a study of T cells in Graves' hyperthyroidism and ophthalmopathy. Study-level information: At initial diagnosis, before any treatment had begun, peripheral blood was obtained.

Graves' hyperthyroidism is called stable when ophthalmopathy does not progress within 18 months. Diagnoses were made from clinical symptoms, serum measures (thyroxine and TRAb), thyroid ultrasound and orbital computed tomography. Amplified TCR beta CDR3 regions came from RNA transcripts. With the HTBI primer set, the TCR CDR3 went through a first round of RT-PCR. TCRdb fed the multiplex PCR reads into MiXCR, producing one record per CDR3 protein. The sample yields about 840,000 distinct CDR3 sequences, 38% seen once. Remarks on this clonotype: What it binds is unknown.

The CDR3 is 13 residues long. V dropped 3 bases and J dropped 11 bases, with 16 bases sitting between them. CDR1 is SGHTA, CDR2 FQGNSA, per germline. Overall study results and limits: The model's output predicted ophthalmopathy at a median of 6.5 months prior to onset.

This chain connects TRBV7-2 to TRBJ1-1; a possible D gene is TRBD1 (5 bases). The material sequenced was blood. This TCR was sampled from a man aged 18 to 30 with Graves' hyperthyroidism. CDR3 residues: CASSFGGPPAAFF. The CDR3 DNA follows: TGTGCCAGCAGCTTCGGGGGACCTCCGGCGGCTTTCTTT.